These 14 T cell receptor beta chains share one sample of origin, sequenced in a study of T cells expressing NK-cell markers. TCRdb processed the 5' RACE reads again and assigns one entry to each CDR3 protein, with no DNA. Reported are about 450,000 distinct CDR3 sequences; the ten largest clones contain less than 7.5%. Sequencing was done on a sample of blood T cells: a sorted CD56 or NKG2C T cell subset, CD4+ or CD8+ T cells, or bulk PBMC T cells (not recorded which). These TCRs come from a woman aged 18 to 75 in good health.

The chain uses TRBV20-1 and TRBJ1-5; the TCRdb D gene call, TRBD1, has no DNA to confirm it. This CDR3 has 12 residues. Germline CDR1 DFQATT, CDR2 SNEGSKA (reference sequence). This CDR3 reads CSARRGNQPQHF.

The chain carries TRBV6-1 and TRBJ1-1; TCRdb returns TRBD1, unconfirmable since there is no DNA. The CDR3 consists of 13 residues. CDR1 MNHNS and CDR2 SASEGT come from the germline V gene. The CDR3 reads CASRRTDNTEAFF.

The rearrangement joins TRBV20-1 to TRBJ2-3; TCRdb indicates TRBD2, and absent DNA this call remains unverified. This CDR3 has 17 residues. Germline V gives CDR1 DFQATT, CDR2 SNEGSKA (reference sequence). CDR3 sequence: CSARERPGAQGTDTQYF.

CDR3 sequence: CASSLARTPPYNEQFF. This chain connects TRBV4-3 to TRBJ2-1; TCRdb's D gene call, TRBD1, goes unchecked for lack of DNA. The CDR3 runs 16 residues. CDR1 is LGHNA and CDR2 is YSLEER in the germline V gene.

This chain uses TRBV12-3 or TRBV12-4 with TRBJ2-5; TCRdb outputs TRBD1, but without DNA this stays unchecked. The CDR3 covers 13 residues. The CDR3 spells CASSDLYSPSRYF.

CDR3 region: CAISESSTTDTQYF. The rearrangement uses TRBV10-3 and TRBJ2-3. The CDR3 extends over 14 amino acids. Per germline, CDR1 ENHRY and CDR2 SYGVKD.

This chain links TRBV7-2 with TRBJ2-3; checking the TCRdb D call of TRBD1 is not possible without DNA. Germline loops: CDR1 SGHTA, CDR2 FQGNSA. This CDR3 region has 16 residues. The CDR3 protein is CASSLGGGIGADTQYF. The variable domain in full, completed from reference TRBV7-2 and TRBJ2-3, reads GAGVSQSPSNKVTEKGKDVELRCDPISGHTALYWYRQSLGQGLEFLIYFQGNSAPDKSGLPSDRFSAERTGGSVSTLTIQRTQQEDSAVYLCASSLGGGIGADTQYFGPGTRLTVL.

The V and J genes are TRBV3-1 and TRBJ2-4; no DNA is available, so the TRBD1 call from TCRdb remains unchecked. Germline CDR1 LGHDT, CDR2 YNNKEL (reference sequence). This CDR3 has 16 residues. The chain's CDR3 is CASSGGQGLAKNIQYF.

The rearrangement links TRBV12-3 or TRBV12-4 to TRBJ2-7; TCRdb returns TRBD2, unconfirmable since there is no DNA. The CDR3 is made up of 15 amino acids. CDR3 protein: CASSFAGSPLLQQYF.

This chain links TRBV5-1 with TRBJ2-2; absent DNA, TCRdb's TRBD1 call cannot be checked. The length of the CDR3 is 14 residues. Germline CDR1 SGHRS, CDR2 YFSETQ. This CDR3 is CASSLPTGPGELFF.

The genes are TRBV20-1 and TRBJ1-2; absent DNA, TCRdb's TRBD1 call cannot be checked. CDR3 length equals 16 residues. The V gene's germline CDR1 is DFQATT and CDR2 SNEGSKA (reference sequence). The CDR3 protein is CSASVTQGSANYGYTF.

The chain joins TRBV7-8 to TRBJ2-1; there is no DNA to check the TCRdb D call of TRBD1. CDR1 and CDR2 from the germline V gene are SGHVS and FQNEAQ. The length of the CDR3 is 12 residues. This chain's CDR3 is CASSLQGAGQFF.

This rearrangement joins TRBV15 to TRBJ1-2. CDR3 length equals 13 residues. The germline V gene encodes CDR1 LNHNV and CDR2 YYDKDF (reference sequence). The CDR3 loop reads CATSRLGSYGYTF.

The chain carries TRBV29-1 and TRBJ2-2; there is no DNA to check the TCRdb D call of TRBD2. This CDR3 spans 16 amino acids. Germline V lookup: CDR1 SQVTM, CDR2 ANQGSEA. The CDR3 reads CSVVLAGAAGTGELFF.